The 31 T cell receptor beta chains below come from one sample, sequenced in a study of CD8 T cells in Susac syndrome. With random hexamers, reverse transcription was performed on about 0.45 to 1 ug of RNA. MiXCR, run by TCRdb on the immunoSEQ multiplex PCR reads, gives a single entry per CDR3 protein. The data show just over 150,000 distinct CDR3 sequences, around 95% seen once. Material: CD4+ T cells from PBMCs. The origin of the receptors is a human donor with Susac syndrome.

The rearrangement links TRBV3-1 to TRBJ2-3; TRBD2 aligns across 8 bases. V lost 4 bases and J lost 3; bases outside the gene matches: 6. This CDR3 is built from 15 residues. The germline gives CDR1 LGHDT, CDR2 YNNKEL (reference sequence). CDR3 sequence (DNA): TGTGCCAGCAGCCCTAGCGGGCTGGCGACAGATACGCAGTATTTT. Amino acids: CASSPSGLATDTQYF.

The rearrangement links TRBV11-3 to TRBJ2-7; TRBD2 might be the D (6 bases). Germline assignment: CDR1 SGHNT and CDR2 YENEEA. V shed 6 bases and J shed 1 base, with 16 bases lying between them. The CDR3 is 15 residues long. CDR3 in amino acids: CASRKGEAKSYEQYF. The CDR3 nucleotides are TGTGCCAGCAGGAAAGGGGAGGCTAAATCCTACGAGCAGTACTTC.

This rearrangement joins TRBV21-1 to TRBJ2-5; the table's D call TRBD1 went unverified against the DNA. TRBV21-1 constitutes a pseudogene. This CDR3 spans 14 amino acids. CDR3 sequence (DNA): TGTGCCAGGGGGGACAGGGAAGAGAGCGAGACCCAGTACTTC. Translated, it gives CARGDREESETQYF.

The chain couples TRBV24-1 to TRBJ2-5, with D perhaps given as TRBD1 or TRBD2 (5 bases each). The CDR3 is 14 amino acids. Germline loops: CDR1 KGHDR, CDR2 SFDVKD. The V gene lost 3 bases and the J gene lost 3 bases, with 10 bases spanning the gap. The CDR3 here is CATSDPGTEETQYF. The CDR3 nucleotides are TGTGCCACCAGTGATCCCGGGACCGAAGAGACCCAGTACTTC.

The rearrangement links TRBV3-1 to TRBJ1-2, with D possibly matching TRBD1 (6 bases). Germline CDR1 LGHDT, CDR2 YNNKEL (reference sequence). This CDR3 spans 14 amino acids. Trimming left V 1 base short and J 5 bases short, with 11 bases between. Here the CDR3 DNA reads TGTGCCAGCAGCCAAGTGGGGACATTGTATGGCTACACCTTC. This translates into CASSQVGTLYGYTF.

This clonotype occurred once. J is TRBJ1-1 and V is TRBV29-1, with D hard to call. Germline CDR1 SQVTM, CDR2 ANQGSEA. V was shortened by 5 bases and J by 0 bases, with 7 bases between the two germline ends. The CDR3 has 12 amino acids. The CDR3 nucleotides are TGCAGCGTTAGGGTCATGAACACTGAAGCTTTCTTT. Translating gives CSVRVMNTEAFF. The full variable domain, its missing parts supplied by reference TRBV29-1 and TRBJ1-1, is SAVISQKPSRDICQRGTSLTIQCQVDSQVTMMFWYRQQPGQSLTLIATANQGSEATYESGFVIDKFPISRPNLTFSTLTVSNMSPEDSSIYLCSVRVMNTEAFFGQGTRLTVV.

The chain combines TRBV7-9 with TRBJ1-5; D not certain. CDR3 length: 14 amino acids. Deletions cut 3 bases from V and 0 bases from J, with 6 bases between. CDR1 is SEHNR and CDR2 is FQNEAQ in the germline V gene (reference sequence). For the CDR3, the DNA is TGTGCCAGCAGCTTCGGCACTAGCAATCAGCCCCAGCATTTT. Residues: CASSFGTSNQPQHF.

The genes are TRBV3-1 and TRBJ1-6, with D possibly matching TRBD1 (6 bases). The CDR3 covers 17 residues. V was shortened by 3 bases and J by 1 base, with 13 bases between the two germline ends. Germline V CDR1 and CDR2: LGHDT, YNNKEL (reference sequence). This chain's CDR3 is CASSHLGAGSYNSPLHF. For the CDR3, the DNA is TGTGCCAGCAGCCACTTGGGGGCTGGTTCCTATAATTCACCCCTCCACTTT. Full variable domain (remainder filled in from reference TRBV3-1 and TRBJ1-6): DTAVSQTPKYLVTQMGNDKSIKCEQNLGHDTMYWYKQDSKKFLKIMFSYNNKELIINETVPNRFSPKSPDKAHLNLHINSLELGDSAVYFCASSHLGAGSYNSPLHFGNGTRLTVT.

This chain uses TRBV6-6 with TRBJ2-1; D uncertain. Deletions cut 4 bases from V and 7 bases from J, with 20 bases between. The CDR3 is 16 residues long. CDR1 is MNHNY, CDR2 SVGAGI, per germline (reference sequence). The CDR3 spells CASSFRTTNTGNEQFF. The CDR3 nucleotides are TGTGCCAGCAGTTTTCGGACCACGAACACTGGGAATGAGCAGTTCTTC.

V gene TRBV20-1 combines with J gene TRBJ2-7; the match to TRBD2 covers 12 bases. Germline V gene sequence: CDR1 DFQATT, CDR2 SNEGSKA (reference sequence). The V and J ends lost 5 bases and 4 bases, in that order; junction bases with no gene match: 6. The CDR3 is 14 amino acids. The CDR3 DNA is TGCAGTGCTCCCGGGACTAGCGGGTGGTACGAGCAGTACTTC. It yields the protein CSAPGTSGWYEQYF.

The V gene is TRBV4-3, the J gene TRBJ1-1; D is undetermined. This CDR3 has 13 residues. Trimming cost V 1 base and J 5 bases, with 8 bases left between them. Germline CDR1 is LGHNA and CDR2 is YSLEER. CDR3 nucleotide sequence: TGCGCCAGCAGCCAAGCGGTGTATACTGAAGCTTTCTTT. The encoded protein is CASSQAVYTEAFF.

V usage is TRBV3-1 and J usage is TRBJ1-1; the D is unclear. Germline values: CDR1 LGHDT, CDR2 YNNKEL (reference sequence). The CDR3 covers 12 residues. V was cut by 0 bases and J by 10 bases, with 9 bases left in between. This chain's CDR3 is CASSQDEVVAFF. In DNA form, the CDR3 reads TGTGCCAGCAGCCAAGATGAGGTCGTAGCTTTCTTT.

DNA of the CDR3: TGTGCCAGTAGGGCATCGGGGAGCACAGATACGCAGTATTTT. As protein: CASRASGSTDTQYF. This chain uses TRBV19 with TRBJ2-3, with a tentative D call TRBD2 (5 bases). This CDR3 spans 14 amino acids. Germline values: CDR1 LNHDA, CDR2 SQIVND (reference sequence). V shed 6 bases and J shed 0 bases, with 10 bases lying between them. The variable domain in full, completed from reference TRBV19 and TRBJ2-3, reads DGGITQSPKYLFRKEGQNVTLSCEQNLNHDAMYWYRQDPGQGLRLIYYSQIVNDFQKGDIAEGYSVSREKKESFPLTVTSAQKNPTAFYLCASRASGSTDTQYFGPGTRLTVL.

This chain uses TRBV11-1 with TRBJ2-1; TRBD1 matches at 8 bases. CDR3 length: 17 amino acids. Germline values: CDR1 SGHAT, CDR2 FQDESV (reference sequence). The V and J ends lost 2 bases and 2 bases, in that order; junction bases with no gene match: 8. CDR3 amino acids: CASSLFSVTGAYNEQFF. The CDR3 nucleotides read TGTGCCAGCAGCTTATTCTCGGTGACAGGGGCCTACAATGAGCAGTTCTTC.

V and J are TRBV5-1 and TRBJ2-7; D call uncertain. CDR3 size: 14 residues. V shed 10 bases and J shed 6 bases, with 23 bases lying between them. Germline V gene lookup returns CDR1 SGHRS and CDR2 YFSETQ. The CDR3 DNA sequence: TGCGCCCCTTCGGGCAGGAGCAAACACTGCGAGCAGTACTTC. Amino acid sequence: CAPSGRSKHCEQYF.

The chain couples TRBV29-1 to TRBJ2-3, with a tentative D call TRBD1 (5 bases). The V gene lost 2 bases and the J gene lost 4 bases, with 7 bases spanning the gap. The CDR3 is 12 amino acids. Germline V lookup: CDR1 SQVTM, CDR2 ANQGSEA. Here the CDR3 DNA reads TGCAGCGTTGAAACAGGTCCAGATACGCAGTATTTT. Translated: CSVETGPDTQYF.

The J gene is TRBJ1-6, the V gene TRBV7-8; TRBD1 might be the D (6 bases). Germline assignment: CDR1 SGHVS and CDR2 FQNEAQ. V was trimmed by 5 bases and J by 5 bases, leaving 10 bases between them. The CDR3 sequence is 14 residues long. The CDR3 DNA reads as TGTGCCAGCAGCATTAGACAGGATAATTCACCCCTCCACTTT. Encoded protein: CASSIRQDNSPLHF.

CDR3 bases: TGCAGCGTTGGGAGGGGGCCCCCCTACAATGAGCAGTTCTTC. Translation: CSVGRGPPYNEQFF. The V and J genes are TRBV29-1 and TRBJ2-1; possibly TRBD1 for D (7 bases). The CDR3 consists of 14 residues. V lost 4 bases and J 2 bases, leaving 12 bases between the germline ends. From germline, CDR1 is SQVTM and CDR2 ANQGSEA.

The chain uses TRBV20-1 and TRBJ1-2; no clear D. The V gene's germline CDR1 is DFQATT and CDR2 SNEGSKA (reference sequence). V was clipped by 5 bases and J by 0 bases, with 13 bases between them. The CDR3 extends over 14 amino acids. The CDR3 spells CSAQFHASNYGYTF. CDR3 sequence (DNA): TGCAGTGCTCAGTTCCACGCTTCTAACTATGGCTACACCTTC.

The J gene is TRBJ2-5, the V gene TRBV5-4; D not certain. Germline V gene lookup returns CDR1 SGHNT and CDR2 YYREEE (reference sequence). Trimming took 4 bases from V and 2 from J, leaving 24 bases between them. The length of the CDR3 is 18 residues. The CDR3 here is CASSILPHGRLRQETQYF. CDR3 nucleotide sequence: TGTGCCAGCAGCATATTGCCGCACGGGCGACTGAGACAAGAGACCCAGTACTTC.

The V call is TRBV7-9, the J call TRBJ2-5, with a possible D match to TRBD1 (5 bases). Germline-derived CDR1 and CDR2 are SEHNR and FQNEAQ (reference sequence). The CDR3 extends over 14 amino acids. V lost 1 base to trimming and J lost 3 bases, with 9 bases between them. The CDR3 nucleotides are TGTGCCAGCAGCTTAGTGGGGCCCAAAGAGACCCAGTACTTC. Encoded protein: CASSLVGPKETQYF.

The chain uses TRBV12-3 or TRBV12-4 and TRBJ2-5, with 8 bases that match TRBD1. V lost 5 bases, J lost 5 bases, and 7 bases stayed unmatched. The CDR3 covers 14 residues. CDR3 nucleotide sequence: TGTGCCAGCAGTCCCCGGACAGGGAAGGAGACCCAGTACTTC. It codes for CASSPRTGKETQYF.

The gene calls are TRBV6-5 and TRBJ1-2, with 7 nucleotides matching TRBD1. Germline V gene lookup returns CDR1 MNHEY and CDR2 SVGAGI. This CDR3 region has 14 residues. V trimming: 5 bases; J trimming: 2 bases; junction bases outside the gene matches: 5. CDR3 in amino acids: CASSRQGPNYGYTF. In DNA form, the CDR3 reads TGTGCCAGCAGTCGACAGGGTCCCAACTATGGCTACACCTTC.

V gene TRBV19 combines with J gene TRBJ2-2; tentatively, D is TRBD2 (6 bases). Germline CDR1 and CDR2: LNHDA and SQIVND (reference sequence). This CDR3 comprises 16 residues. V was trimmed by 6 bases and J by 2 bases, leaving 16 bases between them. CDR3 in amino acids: CASRHRRGANTGELFF. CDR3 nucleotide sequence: TGTGCCAGTAGGCACAGACGCGGGGCTAACACCGGGGAGCTGTTTTTT.

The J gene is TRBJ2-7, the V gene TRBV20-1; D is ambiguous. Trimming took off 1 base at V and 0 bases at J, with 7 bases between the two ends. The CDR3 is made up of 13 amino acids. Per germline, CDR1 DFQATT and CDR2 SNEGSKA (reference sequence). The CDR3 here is CSARGQSSYEQYF. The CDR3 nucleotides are TGCAGTGCTAGAGGTCAAAGCTCCTACGAGCAGTACTTC.

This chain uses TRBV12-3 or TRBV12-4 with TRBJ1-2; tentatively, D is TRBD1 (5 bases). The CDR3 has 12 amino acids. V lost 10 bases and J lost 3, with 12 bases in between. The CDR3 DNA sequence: TGTGCCATAAAGAGGGGCGACTATGGCTACACCTTC. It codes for CAIKRGDYGYTF.

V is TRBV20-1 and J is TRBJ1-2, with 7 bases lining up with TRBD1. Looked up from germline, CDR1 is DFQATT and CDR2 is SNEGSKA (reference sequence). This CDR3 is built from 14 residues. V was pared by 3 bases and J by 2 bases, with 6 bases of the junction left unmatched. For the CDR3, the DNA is TGCAGTGCTAGGGGGCAGGGGGTAAACTATGGCTACACCTTC. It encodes CSARGQGVNYGYTF.

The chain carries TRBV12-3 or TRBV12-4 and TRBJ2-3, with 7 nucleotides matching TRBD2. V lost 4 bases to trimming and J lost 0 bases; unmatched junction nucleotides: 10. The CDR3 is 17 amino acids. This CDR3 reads CASSYRGGSSSTDTQYF. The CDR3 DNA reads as TGTGCCAGCAGTTACCGCGGGGGATCTTCTAGCACAGATACGCAGTATTTT.

CDR3 bases: TGTGCCAGCAGCCTACGGACTAGCGGCCTAAATGAGCAGTTCTTC. Protein sequence: CASSLRTSGLNEQFF. This chain uses TRBV7-3 with TRBJ2-1; 10 bases align to TRBD2. Germline assignment: CDR1 SGHTA and CDR2 FQGTGA. The CDR3 sequence is 15 residues long. Trimming took 5 bases from V and 7 from J; bases not matched to a gene: 8. Full variable domain (outside the CDR3, taken from reference TRBV7-3 and TRBJ2-1): GAGVSQTPSNKVTEKGKYVELRCDPISGHTALYWYRQSLGQGPEFLIYFQGTGAADDSGLPNDRFFAVRPEGSVSTLKIQRTERGDSAVYLCASSLRTSGLNEQFFGPGTRLTVL.

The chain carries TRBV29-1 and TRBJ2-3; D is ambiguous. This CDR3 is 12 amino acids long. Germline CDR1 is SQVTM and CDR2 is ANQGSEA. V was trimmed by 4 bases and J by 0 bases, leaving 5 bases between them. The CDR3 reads CSVGASTDTQYF. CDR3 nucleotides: TGCAGCGTTGGTGCTAGCACAGATACGCAGTATTTT.

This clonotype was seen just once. The CDR3 nucleotides read TGTGCCAGCAGCTTACAGGGGGCGCAGGGGAATGAGCAGTTCTTC. Protein product: CASSLQGAQGNEQFF. The rearrangement joins TRBV3-1 to TRBJ2-1; TRBD1 agrees at 9 bases. The CDR3 runs to 15 residues. The J segment lost 7 bases and the V segment lost 5 bases, leaving 9 bases of the junction unmatched. The germline V gene has CDR1 LGHDT and CDR2 YNNKEL (reference sequence).